This TCR beta chain was retrieved from a study of prognosis after radiotherapy for stage I lung cancer. Overall study: Oligometastatic NSCLC after surgical resection of the primary tumor was present in five or six patients, while newly diagnosed primary stage I lung tumors were present in about 15. Radiotherapy was SBRT in 3 to 5 fractions with a biologically effective dose of at least 100 Gy.

The study amplified the TCR beta CDR3 region from genomic DNA. This amplification was carried out by two rounds of multiplex PCR. The first round of PCR was done with primers that matched each TRBV and TRBJ gene. TCRdb processed the multiplex PCR reads anew with MiXCR; each CDR3 protein has one entry. This table has fewer than 50,000 distinct CDR3 sequences, approximately 25% appearing once. This CDR3 spans 14 amino acids. Germline loops: CDR1 SEHNR, CDR2 FQNEAQ (reference sequence). Trimming took off 3 bases at V and 3 bases at J, with 11 bases between the two ends. This clonotype was counted many times.

This specimen was PBMCs, taken before or after stereotactic body radiation therapy (not recorded which). The V and J genes are TRBV7-9 and TRBJ1-1, with D possibly TRBD1 on 5 matching bases. The receptor comes from a donor aged 50 or older with non-small cell lung cancer. DNA for the CDR3: TGTGCCAGCAGCTTTGAGTGGGGGGACACTGAAGCTTTCTTT. This sequence encodes CASSFEWGDTEAFF.